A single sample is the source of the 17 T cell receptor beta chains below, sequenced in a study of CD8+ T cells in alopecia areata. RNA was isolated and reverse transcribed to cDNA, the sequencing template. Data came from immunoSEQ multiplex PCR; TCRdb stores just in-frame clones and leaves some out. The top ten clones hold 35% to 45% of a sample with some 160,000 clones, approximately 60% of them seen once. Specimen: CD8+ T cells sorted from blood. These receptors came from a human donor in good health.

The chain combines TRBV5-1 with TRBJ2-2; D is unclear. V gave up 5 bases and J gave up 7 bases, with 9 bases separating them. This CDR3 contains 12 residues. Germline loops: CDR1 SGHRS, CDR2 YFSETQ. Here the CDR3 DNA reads TGCGCCAGCAGACCCCCCGGCGGGGAGCTGTTTTTT. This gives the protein CASRPPGGELFF.

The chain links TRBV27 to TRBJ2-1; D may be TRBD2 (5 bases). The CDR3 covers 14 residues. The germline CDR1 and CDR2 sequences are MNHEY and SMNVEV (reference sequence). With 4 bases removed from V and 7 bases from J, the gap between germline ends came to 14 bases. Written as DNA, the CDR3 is TGTGCCAGCAGTTCCCCGGGAACCTTTAATGAGCAGTTCTTC. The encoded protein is CASSSPGTFNEQFF.

CDR3 region: CASFRPEQGETEAFF. The CDR3 bases are TGTGCCAGTTTCCGTCCCGAACAGGGAGAGACTGAAGCTTTCTTT. This sequence joins TRBV2 and TRBJ1-1; D is possibly TRBD1 (6 bases). CDR1 is SNHLY, CDR2 FYNNEI, per germline. Deletions cut 9 bases from V and 5 bases from J, with 22 bases between. The CDR3 length is 15 residues.

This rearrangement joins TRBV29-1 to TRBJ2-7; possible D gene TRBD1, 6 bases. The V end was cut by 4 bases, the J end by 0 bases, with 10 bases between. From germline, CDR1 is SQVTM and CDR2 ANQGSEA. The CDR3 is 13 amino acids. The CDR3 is CSVVGQNSYEQYF. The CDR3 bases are TGCAGCGTTGTCGGACAGAACTCCTACGAGCAGTACTTC.

The CDR3 DNA reads as TGCGCCAGCAGCCAAGAGTTCCGGGTGGAGACCCAGTACTTC. It is translated as CASSQEFRVETQYF. This rearrangement joins TRBV4-1 to TRBJ2-5; no clear D. Trimming removed 0 bases at V and 5 bases at J, with 10 bases between. The CDR3 has 14 residues. From germline, CDR1 is MGHRA and CDR2 YSYEKL.

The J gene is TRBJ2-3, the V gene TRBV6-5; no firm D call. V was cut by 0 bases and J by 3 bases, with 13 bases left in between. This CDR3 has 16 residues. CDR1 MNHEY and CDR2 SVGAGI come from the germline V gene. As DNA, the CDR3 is TGTGCCAGCAGTTACTCAGGGCAGCCAGCGACAGATACGCAGTATTTT. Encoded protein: CASSYSGQPATDTQYF.

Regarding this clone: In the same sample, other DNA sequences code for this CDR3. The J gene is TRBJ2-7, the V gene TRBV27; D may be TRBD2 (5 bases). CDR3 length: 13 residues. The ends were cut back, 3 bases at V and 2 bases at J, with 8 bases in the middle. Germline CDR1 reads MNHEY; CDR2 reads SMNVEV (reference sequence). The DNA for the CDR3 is TGTGCCAGCAGTTTGGGCGGGCCCTACGAGCAGTACTTC. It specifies CASSLGGPYEQYF.

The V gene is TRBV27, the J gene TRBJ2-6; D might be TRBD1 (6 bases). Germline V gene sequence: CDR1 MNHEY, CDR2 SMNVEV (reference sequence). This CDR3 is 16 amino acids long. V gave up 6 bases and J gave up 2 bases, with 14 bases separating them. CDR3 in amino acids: CASSRTAGTGANVLTF. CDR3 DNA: TGTGCCAGCAGCCGGACAGCCGGCACTGGGGCCAACGTCCTGACTTTC.

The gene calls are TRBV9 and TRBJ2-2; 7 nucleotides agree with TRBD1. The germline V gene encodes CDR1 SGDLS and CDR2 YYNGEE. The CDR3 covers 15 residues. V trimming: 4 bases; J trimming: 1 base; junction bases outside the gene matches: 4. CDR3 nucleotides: TGTGCCAGCAGCCGGACAGGTGTGAACACCGGGGAGCTGTTTTTT. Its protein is CASSRTGVNTGELFF.

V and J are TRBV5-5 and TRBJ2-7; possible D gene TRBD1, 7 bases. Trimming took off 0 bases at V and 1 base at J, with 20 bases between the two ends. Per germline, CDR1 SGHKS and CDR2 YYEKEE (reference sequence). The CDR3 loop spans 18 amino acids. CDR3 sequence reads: CASSLARSYRGGSYEQYF. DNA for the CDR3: TGTGCCAGCAGCTTGGCCCGCTCCTACAGGGGAGGATCCTACGAGCAGTACTTC.

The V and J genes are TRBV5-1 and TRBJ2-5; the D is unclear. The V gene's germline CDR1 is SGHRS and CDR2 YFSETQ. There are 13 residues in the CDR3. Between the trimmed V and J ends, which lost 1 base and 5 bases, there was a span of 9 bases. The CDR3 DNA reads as TGCGCCAGCAGCTTGAATCCGTCGGAGACCCAGTACTTC. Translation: CASSLNPSETQYF.

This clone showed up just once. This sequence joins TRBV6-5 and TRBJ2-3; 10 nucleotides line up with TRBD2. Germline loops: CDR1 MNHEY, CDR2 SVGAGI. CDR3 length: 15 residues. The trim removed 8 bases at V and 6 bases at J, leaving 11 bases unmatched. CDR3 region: CASGLSLAGKDTQYF. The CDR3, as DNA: TGTGCCAGCGGGTTATCACTAGCGGGAAAGGATACGCAGTATTTT.

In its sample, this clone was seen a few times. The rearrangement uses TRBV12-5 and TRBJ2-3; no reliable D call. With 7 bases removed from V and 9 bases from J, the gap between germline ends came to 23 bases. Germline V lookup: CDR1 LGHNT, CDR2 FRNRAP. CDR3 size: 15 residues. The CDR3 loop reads CASAQTRSLGSTQYF. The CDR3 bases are TGTGCTAGTGCGCAGACTCGAAGCCTTGGATCCACGCAGTATTTT.

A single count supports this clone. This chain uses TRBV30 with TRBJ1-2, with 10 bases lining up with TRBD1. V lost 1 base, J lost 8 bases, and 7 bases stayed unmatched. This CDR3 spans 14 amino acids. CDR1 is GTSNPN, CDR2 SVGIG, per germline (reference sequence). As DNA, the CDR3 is TGTGCCTGGAGTGGAGGACAGGGGGACGCAGGCTACACCTTC. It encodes CAWSGGQGDAGYTF.

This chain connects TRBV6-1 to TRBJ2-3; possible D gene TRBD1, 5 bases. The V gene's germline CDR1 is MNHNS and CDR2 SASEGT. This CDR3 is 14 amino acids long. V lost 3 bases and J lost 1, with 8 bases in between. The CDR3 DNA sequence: TGTGCCAGCAGTGAGGGGCCGGGCACAGATACGCAGTATTTT. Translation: CASSEGPGTDTQYF.

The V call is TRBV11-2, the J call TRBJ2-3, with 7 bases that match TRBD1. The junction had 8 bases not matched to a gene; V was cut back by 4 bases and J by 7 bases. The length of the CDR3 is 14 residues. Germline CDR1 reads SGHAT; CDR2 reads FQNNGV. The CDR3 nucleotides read TGTGCCAGCAGCTCCCTTGGACAGGAAAATACGCAGTATTTT. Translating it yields CASSSLGQENTQYF.

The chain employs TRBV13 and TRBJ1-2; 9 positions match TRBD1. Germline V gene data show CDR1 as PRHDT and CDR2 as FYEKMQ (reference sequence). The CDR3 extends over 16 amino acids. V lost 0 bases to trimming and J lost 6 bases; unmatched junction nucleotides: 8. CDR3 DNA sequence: TGTGCCAGCAGCTTAGGGGCTGGACAGGGGCGCCATGGCTACACCTTC. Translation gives CASSLGAGQGRHGYTF.